Listed below are T cell receptor beta chains from one sample, sequenced in a study of shared clonotypes between healthy human individuals. Method: immunoSEQ multiplex PCR; TCRdb's copy keeps in-frame clones and lacks some. The sample lists approximately 2.5 million clones; roughly 92% were seen once. The sample was naive CD4+ T cells sorted from blood. The receptors originated from a man aged 18 to 30 in good health. CDR3s leave out the opening cysteine and the closing phenylalanine or tryptophan. D genes are given only for firm matches.

v_gene: TRBV7-2; d_gene: TRBD2; j_gene: TRBJ2-5; CDR3aa: ASSREGGLQETQY
v_gene: TRBV11-2; d_gene: -; j_gene: TRBJ2-3; CDR3aa: ASSLVEGAWSDTQY
v_gene: TRBV7-6; d_gene: TRBD1; j_gene: TRBJ1-4; CDR3aa: ASSPTTGVIVEKLF
v_gene: TRBV29-1; d_gene: -; j_gene: TRBJ2-3; CDR3aa: SVETGRGTDTQY
v_gene: TRBV19; d_gene: TRBD2; j_gene: TRBJ2-3; CDR3aa: ASSETSGGPGTDTQY
v_gene: TRBV5-1; d_gene: -; j_gene: TRBJ1-1; CDR3aa: ASSFTLNTEAF
v_gene: TRBV7-3; d_gene: -; j_gene: TRBJ2-3; CDR3aa: ASSLGGTDTQY
v_gene: TRBV30; d_gene: TRBD1; j_gene: TRBJ1-1; CDR3aa: AWSVNRGTEAF
v_gene: TRBV12-5; d_gene: TRBD2; j_gene: TRBJ2-7; CDR3aa: ASGFRKAGDEAGMTYEQY
v_gene: TRBV18; d_gene: TRBD2; j_gene: TRBJ2-7; CDR3aa: ASSPLLAGYYEQY
v_gene: TRBV7-3; d_gene: TRBD2; j_gene: TRBJ2-5; CDR3aa: ASSPLAGAQETQY
v_gene: TRBV10-3; d_gene: TRBD2; j_gene: TRBJ2-1; CDR3aa: AISVTGREGPGEQF
v_gene: TRBV5-8; d_gene: TRBD2; j_gene: TRBJ2-3; CDR3aa: ASSFAGLAAPTDTQY
v_gene: TRBV19; d_gene: TRBD1; j_gene: TRBJ1-5; CDR3aa: ASSVPGTGGYHRQPQH
v_gene: TRBV18; d_gene: -; j_gene: TRBJ2-7; CDR3aa: ASSPGGKYPYEQY
v_gene: TRBV4-1; d_gene: -; j_gene: TRBJ1-3; CDR3aa: ASSRLWVRAGNTIY
v_gene: TRBV5-1; d_gene: -; j_gene: TRBJ1-4; CDR3aa: ASSTTGTPINEKLF
v_gene: TRBV6-5; d_gene: TRBD1; j_gene: TRBJ1-2; CDR3aa: ASSYELTGTYGYT
v_gene: TRBV7-8; d_gene: TRBD1; j_gene: TRBJ1-2; CDR3aa: ASSFGQAPYGYT
v_gene: TRBV6-6; d_gene: -; j_gene: TRBJ2-5; CDR3aa: ASSYSGGRETQY
v_gene: TRBV11-2; d_gene: -; j_gene: TRBJ2-1; CDR3aa: ASSVTVYNEQF
v_gene: TRBV27; d_gene: TRBD2; j_gene: TRBJ2-7; CDR3aa: ASTGRGEQY
v_gene: TRBV27; d_gene: TRBD1; j_gene: TRBJ1-2; CDR3aa: ASRNTGGYGYT
v_gene: TRBV30; d_gene: TRBD1; j_gene: TRBJ2-2; CDR3aa: AWSTSKGAHTGELF